This T cell receptor (beta chain) was captured by sequencing in a study of T cells in Graves' hyperthyroidism and ophthalmopathy (dated by TCRdb to between 2019 and 2020). Background for the entire study: Peripheral blood samples were taken at initial diagnosis, before any treatment was given. The paper reports TCR Vbeta CDR3 sequencing of some 140 peripheral blood samples: under 45 ophthalmopathy, fewer than 80 hyperthyroidism and 17 progressor patients. In addition, the study compared T-cell repertoires in thyroid tissue and in blood from about six Graves' hyperthyroidism patients. Prospective prediction of ophthalmopathy was tested in an independent validation cohort consisting of about 20 hyperthyroidism patients and some 16 patients who later progressed to ophthalmopathy. After sampling, hyperthyroidism patients received methimazole starting at 30 mg daily, and ophthalmopathy patients received high-dose intravenous methylprednisolone. To identify distinguishing TCR V-J signatures, a discovery cohort of about a hundred patients was used, comprising some 43 with Graves' ophthalmopathy and around 60 with stable Graves' hyperthyroidism. For training and testing, the 100 or so patients in the discovery cohort were randomly divided in a 7:3 ratio. What the authors observed across the whole study: Sample size was not statistically predetermined, and investigators were not blinded to group allocation. Most expanded thyroid clonotypes (frequency above 0.001) were also found in blood, which suggests that blood repertoires may mirror thyroid immune responses. In cross-validation, a model built on a 13 V-J signature told ophthalmopathy apart from stable hyperthyroidism with 85% to 90% sensitivity and approximately 81% specificity, and in testing the same model reached 80%/75%. During validation, the model predicted progression to ophthalmopathy a median of about 6.5 months ahead of onset, with just under 71% sensitivity and 72% to 80% specificity.

This clonotype appeared many times. Its binding antigen is unknown. Base qualities were left out, and no much larger clone turns up one base away. Hyperthyroidism patients were newly diagnosed, with disease duration under 2 months, and aged 18 to 65 years. Any patient with an uncontrolled infection, another autoimmune disease, pregnancy or lactation was excluded. Diagnoses relied on clinical symptoms, serum thyroxine and TRAb, thyroid ultrasound and orbital computed tomography. Blood from progressor patients was drawn when they were first diagnosed with hyperthyroidism, before any ophthalmopathy symptoms appeared. Ficoll-Paque density gradient centrifugation was used to isolate PBMCs from about 10 ml of fresh peripheral blood. Progressor patients were defined as those initially diagnosed with Graves' hyperthyroidism in whom ophthalmopathy developed during follow-up. Total RNA was extracted with Trizol reagent, and quality was checked on an Agilent 2100 Bioanalyzer.

CDR3 length: 13 amino acids, cysteine to phenylalanine. Only the CDR3 part of the read is kept: 39 bases, read in frame from the first base. According to the germline V gene, CDR1 reads SNHLY and CDR2 reads FYNNEI. Trimming removed 3 bases from V and 5 bases from J, leaving 10 bases between the germline ends. TCR beta CDR3 regions were amplified from RNA transcripts. The first round of RT-PCR for the TCR CDR3 was performed with the HTBI primer set and the Qiagen OneStep RT-PCR kit. Libraries were constructed in a second round of multiplex PCR, after which size selection and purification were performed. Paired-end sequencing of the libraries was performed with 100 bp reads on an Illumina HiSeq2000. Under the source paper's analysis protocol: Raw data were processed with SOAPnuke, discarding reads with adapters, uncalled bases, mean Phred below 15, or no exact constant-primer or identifier match. COPE v1.2.5 was used to merge high-quality paired reads, and clonotypes were defined as unique nucleotide sequences. Clonotypes were aligned to IMGT TRBV, TRBD and TRBJ reference segments using MiTCR v1.1. Only V-J combinations with frequency above 0.0001, covering roughly 99% of repertoires, were analysed. A TCS score was defined as the ratio of F50 (clonal expansion) to E x V (chaos), with BLOSUM62-based TCRdist applied between CDR3 peptides within each V-J. Welch's t-statistics and random forest reduced roughly 500 V-J features to under 15, which were used in a naive Bayes classifier (R e1071). TCRdb handled the public reads itself, with Q25 trimming in fastp and clone calling in MiXCR, and kept productive beta chains. When rows share a CDR3 protein, they turn into one entry using the most common DNA and genes. In this record, the V and J calls reflect TCRdb's handling and not the investigators' own analysis. This sample comprises 250,000 to 300,000 distinct CDR3 sequences, about 15% of them detected only once. About an eighth of the sample is taken by the ten largest.

This receptor was obtained from a woman between 40 and 55 years old with Graves' hyperthyroidism that later progressed to Graves' ophthalmopathy. This chain joins TRBV2 to TRBJ2-5, with the D gene uncertain. The sequenced material came from blood. The DNA reads TGTGCCAGCAGTGACGACCCAGCGGAGACCCAGTACTTC. Its product reads: CASSDDPAETQYF.